This TCR beta chain originates from a study of T cell changes during pregnancy in multiple sclerosis (dated by TCRdb to the late 2010s). Broadly, across the study: Changes in the T cell repertoire over the course of pregnancy were examined in this study in women with multiple sclerosis.

V gives up 7 bases and J gives up 8 bases, and the segment between their germline ends measures 35 bases. The CDR3, from cysteine to phenylalanine, totals 20 residues. Here the CDR3 DNA is all that survives: 60 bases in frame from base 1. The germline V gene (reference sequence) sets CDR1 to LNHDA and CDR2 to SQIVND. The library was generated by the immunoSEQ multiplex PCR assay. TCRdb mirrors the immuneACCESS table, restricted to in-frame sequences. Some clones are absent from its copies; in checked studies, under half trace to an unresolved V gene, and the reason for the others is unknown. The sample table shows 38,000 or so clones, and approximately 92% are seen once. The biggest ten clones account for roughly 1.2% of the sample. With respect to this clone: The antigen it binds to is not known. No quality values exist for individual bases; no much larger clone is one base distant.

The chain was built from TRBV19 and TRBJ1-4; tentative D gene TRBD1, with 6 bases matching. The clonotype comes from a female donor with multiple sclerosis, enrolled in a pregnancy study. Material: peripheral blood, obtained before pregnancy. The DNA is as follows: TGTGCCAGTACCAAAAGGAGTGTTATAGTATGGGGGCGCCGAAACGAAAAACTGTTTTTT. Its amino acids are CASTKRSVIVWGRRNEKLFF.